This T cell receptor (beta chain) was observed in a study of vaccination effects on CD4 cells after COVID-19. Viral peptide pools were used in the ViraFEST assay to expand antigen-specific CD4+ T cells, and sequencing came afterward. Following culture for 9 to 11 days, CD4+ T cells were isolated. Vaccinated recipients, who were negative for nucleocapsid antibodies, had no history of SARS-CoV-2 infection. V lost 3 bases and J lost 6; bases outside the gene matches: 11. The CDR3 has 16 residues. In germline, CDR1 is SGDLS, CDR2 YYNGEE. This table comes from immunoSEQ multiplex PCR, and its TCRdb copy is limited to in-frame clones, with some not included. The sample holds 65,000 or so clones, roughly 76% seen once. On this clone itself: Its antigen is not identified.

Source: CD4+ T cells from PBMCs cultured with HCoV-NL63 spike peptides, taken before COVID-19 vaccination. This rearrangement joins TRBV9 to TRBJ1-5; 8 positions agree with TRBD1. This clonotype originated in a human donor who received a COVID-19 vaccine. The CDR3 here is CASSGDDRQGTQPQHF. CDR3 coding DNA: TGTGCCAGCAGCGGAGACGACCGACAGGGGACTCAGCCCCAGCATTTT. Variable domain in full (rest from reference TRBV9 and TRBJ1-5): DSGVTQTPKHLITATGQRVTLRCSPRSGDLSVYWYQQSLDQGLQFLIQYYNGEERAKGNILERFSAQQFPDLHSELNLSSLELGDSALYFCASSGDDRQGTQPQHFGDGTRLSIL.